The sequence of this TCR beta chain was determined in a study of T cell responses to AZD1222 COVID-19 vaccine. Study-wide points: Just a handful of AZD1222 recipients tested seropositive at baseline.

Comments on this clone: Antigen: not known.

Assay: immunoSEQ multiplex PCR; the TCRdb copy retains only in-frame clones and omits some. This table has about 210,000 clones, almost 95% appearing once. Per the germline V gene, CDR1 is MDHEN and CDR2 is SYDVKM. Trimming removed 9 bases from V and 1 base from J, with 19 bases in between. The CDR3 extends over 15 amino acids. This specimen was peripheral blood, taken on day 0 of AZD1222 vaccination. The receptor was derived from an adult in good health. This chain connects TRBV28 to TRBJ2-7; possibly TRBD2 for D (5 bases). The CDR3 here is CASNPRQRVSYEQYF. Written as DNA, the CDR3 is TGTGCCAGTAATCCGAGGCAGAGGGTATCCTACGAGCAGTACTTC.